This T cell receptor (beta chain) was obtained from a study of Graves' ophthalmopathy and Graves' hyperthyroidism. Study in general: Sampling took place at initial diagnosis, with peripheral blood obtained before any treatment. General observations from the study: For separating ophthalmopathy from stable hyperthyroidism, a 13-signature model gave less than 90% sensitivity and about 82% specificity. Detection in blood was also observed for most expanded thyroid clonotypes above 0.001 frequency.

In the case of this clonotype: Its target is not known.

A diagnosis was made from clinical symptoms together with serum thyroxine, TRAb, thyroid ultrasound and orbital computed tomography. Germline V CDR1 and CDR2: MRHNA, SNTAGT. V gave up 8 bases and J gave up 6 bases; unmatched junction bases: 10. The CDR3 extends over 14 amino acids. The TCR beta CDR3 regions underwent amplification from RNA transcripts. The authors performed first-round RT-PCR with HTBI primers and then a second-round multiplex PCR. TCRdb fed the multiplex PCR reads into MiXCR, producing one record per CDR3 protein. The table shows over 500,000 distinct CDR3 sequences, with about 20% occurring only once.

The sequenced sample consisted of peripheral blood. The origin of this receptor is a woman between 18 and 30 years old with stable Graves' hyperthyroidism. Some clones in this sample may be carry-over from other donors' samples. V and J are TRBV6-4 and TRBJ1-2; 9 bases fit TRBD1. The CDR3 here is CASLRTWTGDGYTF. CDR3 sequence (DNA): TGTGCCAGCTTGCGGACTTGGACAGGGGATGGCTACACCTTC.